Listed below are T cell receptor beta chains from one sample, sequenced in a study of shared clonotypes between healthy human individuals. Profiling relied on immunoSEQ multiplex PCR, and the TCRdb table lists in-frame clones only, not all of them. The sample records roughly 1 million clones, 75% being singletons. The sequencing input was memory CD4+ T cells sorted from blood. The source is a man between 18 and 29 years old in good health. The CDR3 runs from the conserved cysteine through the conserved F or W. Each record gives: J gene, V gene, D gene, CDR3 protein. D genes are given only for firm matches.

NA TRBV11-2 NA CASSLDTQTLYEQYF
TRBJ1-6 TRBV6-5 NA CASSPPGHPGSPLHF
TRBJ1-1 TRBV7-9 NA CASSLDSNTEAFF
TRBJ2-5 TRBV30 NA CAWNRGSLSQYF
TRBJ1-2 TRBV5-1 NA CASSPSGGTANYGYTF
TRBJ1-3 TRBV9 NA CASSVTASGNTIYF
TRBJ2-1 TRBV7-2 TRBD1 CASSVSRTGAFFF
TRBJ1-2 TRBV28 NA CASSTGDGIYGYTF
TRBJ1-5 TRBV10-2 NA CASSVEGYGANQPQHF
TRBJ2-7 TRBV7-8 NA CASSLVLAEQYF
TRBJ2-2 TRBV10-3 TRBD1 CAISQGAPAFTGVELFF